Shown below are 12 T cell receptor beta chains from a single sample sequenced in a study of beta chain features in type 1 diabetes (dated by TCRdb to 2016 to 2019). Their antigens are not known. Study-wide findings and limitations: Type 1 diabetes patients showed a moderate but significant shortening of TCRB CDR3 length in all four CD4+ subsets.

Library preparation was by the immunoSEQ multiplex PCR assay. The High Capacity cDNA Reverse Transcription Kit was used to reverse transcribe all of the isolated RNA, meaning that expressed TCRB transcripts were what got sequenced. Drawn from immuneACCESS, this table holds only the in-frame rearrangements with V and J called that TCRdb kept. Clones are partly lost; checked studies trace under half to an unresolved V gene and leave the rest unexplained. The sample table shows hundreds of thousands of clones, and 11% to 15% are seen once. Of the sample, 0.03% to 0.04% falls within the top ten clones. Input material: naive CD4+ T cells from blood. The sample's cell subset or site, from its label and the paper: true naive CD4+ T cells. The receptor set was obtained from a man aged 18 to 29 with type 1 diabetes.

This clone was picked up a small number of times. The chain uses TRBV29-1 and TRBJ2-3; TRBD2 matches at 10 bases. The CDR3 has 14 amino acids. V shed 1 base and J 5 bases; nucleotides not matched to a gene: 3. CDR1 is SQVTM and CDR2 is ANQGSEA in the germline V gene. In DNA form, the CDR3 reads TGCAGCGTTGAAGGGAGCGGGAGGGGAGATACGCAGTATTTT. Amino acids: CSVEGSGRGDTQYF.

The chain combines TRBV19 with TRBJ1-2; 7 bases line up with TRBD1. V gave up 3 bases and J gave up 5 bases; unmatched junction bases: 12. Germline lookup yields CDR1 LNHDA and CDR2 SQIVND (reference sequence). This CDR3 has 16 residues. In nucleotides, the CDR3 is TGTGCCAGTAGTATGGGACAGACTTATCGAAGATATGGCTACACCTTC. Protein sequence: CASSMGQTYRRYGYTF.

The table lists this clone with a few counts. As DNA, the CDR3 is TGTGCCAGCAGTGAGAACAGGGGATCAGCCCAGTACTTC. Its protein is CASSENRGSAQYF. The chain employs TRBV27 and TRBJ2-5, with 7 bases that match TRBD1. V gave up 5 bases and J gave up 9 bases; unmatched junction bases: 9. The length of the CDR3 is 13 residues. Germline CDR1 MNHEY, CDR2 SMNVEV (reference sequence).

The chain combines TRBV6-1 with TRBJ1-6; D is ambiguous. Looked up from germline, CDR1 is MNHNS and CDR2 is SASEGT. The CDR3 sequence is 12 residues long. V lost 8 bases and J 7 bases, leaving 9 bases between the germline ends. In DNA form, the CDR3 reads TGTGCCAGCGGACTGATGAATTCACCCCTCCACTTT. Its protein is CASGLMNSPLHF.

The rearrangement uses TRBV25-1 and TRBJ1-1; D is undetermined. There are 14 residues in the CDR3. Trimming left V 2 bases short and J 5 bases short, with 12 bases between. Germline V lookup: CDR1 MGHDK, CDR2 SYGVNS. CDR3 amino acids: CASSEPTGRTEAFF. The CDR3 DNA sequence: TGTGCCAGCAGTGAACCGACGGGGAGAACTGAAGCTTTCTTT.

This clone turned up a few times. The V and J genes are TRBV27 and TRBJ2-5, with D perhaps matching TRBD1 (6 bases). This CDR3 is built from 14 residues. CDR1 MNHEY and CDR2 SMNVEV come from the germline V gene (reference sequence). With 7 bases removed from V and 4 bases from J, the gap between germline ends came to 16 bases. The chain's CDR3 is CASMGSGGVETQYF. CDR3 DNA sequence: TGTGCCAGCATGGGATCTGGGGGCGTAGAGACCCAGTACTTC.

This clone has a handful of counts. The V call is TRBV12-5, the J call TRBJ2-1, with 11 nucleotides matching TRBD2. Germline CDR1 is LGHNT and CDR2 is FRNRAP. The CDR3 covers 18 residues. J was trimmed by 8 bases and V by 1 base; bases with no gene match: 13. The CDR3 reads CASGLATSGDPSPHEQFF. As DNA, the CDR3 is TGTGCTAGTGGTTTGGCGACTAGCGGGGACCCATCCCCCCATGAGCAGTTCTTC.

The chain has TRBV30 and TRBJ1-2; D may be TRBD1 (6 bases). V lost 4 bases and J 5 bases, leaving 20 bases between the germline ends. Germline CDR1 is GTSNPN and CDR2 is SVGIG (reference sequence). The CDR3 has 15 residues. The CDR3: CAWTPTTAGDYGYTF. The CDR3 nucleotides are TGTGCCTGGACACCCACGACGGCAGGGGATTATGGCTACACCTTC.

The genes are TRBV5-4 and TRBJ2-7; D perhaps matches TRBD2 (6 bases). Germline V gene lookup returns CDR1 SGHNT and CDR2 YYREEE (reference sequence). The CDR3 runs to 15 residues. Trimming cost V 3 bases and J 3 bases, with 16 bases left between them. CDR3 in amino acids: CASSSGGRRVYEQYF. As DNA, the CDR3 is TGTGCCAGCAGCTCCGGCGGGCGGAGGGTCTACGAGCAGTACTTC.

The chain carries TRBV6-1 and TRBJ2-2; 9 bases match TRBD2. CDR3 length equals 14 residues. In germline, CDR1 is MNHNS, CDR2 SASEGT. V trimming: 7 bases; J trimming: 6 bases; junction bases outside the gene matches: 6. This chain's CDR3 is CASISGGTAGELFF. The CDR3 bases are TGTGCCAGCATTAGCGGGGGTACTGCCGGGGAGCTGTTTTTT.

The J gene is TRBJ2-3, the V gene TRBV29-1; D is unclear. The germline V gene has CDR1 SQVTM and CDR2 ANQGSEA. The CDR3 loop spans 13 amino acids. V lost 4 bases to trimming and J lost 3 bases, with 11 bases between them. The CDR3 region has the DNA TGCAGCGTTGCGGTGCAGAAGACAGATACGCAGTATTTT. It specifies CSVAVQKTDTQYF.

This clone appeared a few times. This chain uses TRBV21-1 with TRBJ2-2; the table's D gene call, TRBD2, was not cross checked with the DNA. TRBV21-1 is given as a pseudogene. The CDR3 is 16 amino acids. The CDR3 DNA follows: TGTGCCAGCAGCAAAGCCGCTCAGACTCACACCGGGGAGCTGTTTTTT. Translated: CASSKAAQTHTGELFF.